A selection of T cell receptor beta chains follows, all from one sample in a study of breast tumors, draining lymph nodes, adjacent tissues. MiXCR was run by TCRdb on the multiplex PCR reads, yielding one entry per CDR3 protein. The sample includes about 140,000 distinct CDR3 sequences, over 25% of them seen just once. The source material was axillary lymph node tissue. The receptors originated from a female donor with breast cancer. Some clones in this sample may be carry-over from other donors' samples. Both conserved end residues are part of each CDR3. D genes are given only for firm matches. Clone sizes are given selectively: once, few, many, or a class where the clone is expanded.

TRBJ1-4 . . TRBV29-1 CSVRAGEGKELFF TGCAGCGTCCGAGCCGGGGAAGGTAAAGAACTGTTTTTT
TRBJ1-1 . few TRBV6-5 CASRTAARNTEAFF TGTGCCAGCCGGACAGCGGCGAGGAACACTGAAGCTTTCTTT
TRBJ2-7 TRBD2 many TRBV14 CASSHIAGGSEEQYF TGTGCCAGCAGCCACATAGCGGGGGGGTCGGAAGAGCAGTACTTC
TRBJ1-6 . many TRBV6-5 CASSSWAGEASPLHF TGTGCCAGCAGTTCCTGGGCAGGGGAGGCTTCACCCCTCCACTTT
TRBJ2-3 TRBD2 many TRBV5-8 CASSLFTSGGANTQYF TGTGCCAGCAGCTTGTTTACTAGCGGGGGGGCAAATACGCAGTATTTT
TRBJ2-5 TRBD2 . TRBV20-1 CSAGGTSGGAGETQYF TGCAGTGCTGGGGGGACTAGCGGGGGGGCGGGAGAGACCCAGTACTTC
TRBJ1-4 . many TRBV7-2 CASSPTNTNEKLFF TGTGCCAGCAGCCCTACAAACACTAATGAAAAACTGTTTTTT
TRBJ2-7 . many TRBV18 CASSPRSAGEQYF TGTGCCAGCTCACCCAGAAGCGCGGGCGAGCAGTACTTC
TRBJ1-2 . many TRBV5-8 CASSLYMGGYTF TGTGCCAGCAGCCTATATATGGGAGGCTACACCTTC
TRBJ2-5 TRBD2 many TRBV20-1 CSARDASGGQETQYF TGCAGTGCTAGAGATGCTAGCGGGGGGCAAGAGACCCAGTACTTC
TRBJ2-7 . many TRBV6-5 CASSYSKGFGEQYF TGTGCCAGCAGTTACTCGAAAGGGTTCGGCGAGCAGTACTTC
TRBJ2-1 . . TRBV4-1 CASSQDWTGLMRQFF TGCGCCAGCAGCCAAGATTGGACGGGCCTAATGCGGCAGTTCTTC
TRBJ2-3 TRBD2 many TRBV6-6 CASSYLRTSGGTDTQYF TGTGCCAGCAGTTACCTTCGGACTAGCGGGGGCACAGATACGCAGTATTTT
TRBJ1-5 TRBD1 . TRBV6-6 CASKGTGDQPQHF TGTGCCAGCAAGGGGACAGGGGATCAGCCCCAGCATTTT
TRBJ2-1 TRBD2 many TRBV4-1 CASSPSGGTYNEQFF TGCGCCAGCAGCCCAAGCGGGGGGACGTACAATGAGCAGTTCTTC
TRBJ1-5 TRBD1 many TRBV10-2 CASSEQGGSAQHF TGCGCCAGCAGTGAGCAGGGGGGATCGGCCCAGCATTTT
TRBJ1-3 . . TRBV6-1 CASSDLRNTIYF TGTGCCAGCAGTGATCTAAGAAACACCATATATTTT
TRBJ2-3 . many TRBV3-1 CASSLLTDTQYF TGTGCCAGCAGCCTTTTAACAGATACGCAGTATTTT
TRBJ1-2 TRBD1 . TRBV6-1 CASSYSQGARSYTF TGTGCCAGCAGTTACTCGCAGGGGGCGCGGAGCTACACCTTC
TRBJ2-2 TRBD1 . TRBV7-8 CASSSGQGFF TGTGCCAGCAGCTCGGGACAGGGGTTTTTT
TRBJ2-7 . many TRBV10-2 CASSDGYEQYF TGCGCCAGCAGTGACGGCTACGAGCAGTACTTC
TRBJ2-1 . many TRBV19 CASSPRGQRLYNEQFF TGTGCCAGTAGCCCAAGGGGACAACGCCTCTACAATGAGCAGTTCTTC
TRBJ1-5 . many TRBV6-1 CASKEGGIGNQPQHF TGTGCCAGCAAGGAAGGGGGGATTGGCAATCAGCCCCAGCATTTT
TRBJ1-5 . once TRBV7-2 CASTNQQGAETQHF TGTGCCAGCACCAACCAACAGGGCGCGGAGACCCAGCATTTT
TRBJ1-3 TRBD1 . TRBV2 CAGSSQTGGGGNTIYF TGTGCCGGCAGTTCTCAGACAGGGGGCGGTGGAAACACCATATATTTC
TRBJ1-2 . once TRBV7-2 CASSVYLSDGYTF TGTGCCAGCAGCGTTTATCTTAGCGATGGCTACACCTTC
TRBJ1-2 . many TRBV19 CASKVGGGTYGYTF TGTGCCAGTAAGGTGGGCGGCGGAACCTATGGCTACACCTTC
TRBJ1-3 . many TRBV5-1 CASSLSGNTIYF TGCGCCAGCAGCCTCTCTGGAAACACCATATATTTT
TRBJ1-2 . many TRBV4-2 CASSQDRGGYTF TGTGCCAGCAGCCAAGATCGGGGGGGCTACACCTTC
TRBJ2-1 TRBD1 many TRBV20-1 CSARRTGVSNNEQFF TGCAGTGCTAGAAGGACAGGGGTTAGCAACAATGAGCAGTTCTTC
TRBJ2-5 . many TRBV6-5 CASSPFGALHGETQYF TGTGCCAGCAGTCCCTTCGGGGCCTTACATGGGGAGACCCAGTACTTC
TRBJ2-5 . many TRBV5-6 CASSLAAALEETQYF TGTGCCAGCAGCTTGGCGGCAGCGCTGGAAGAGACCCAGTACTTC
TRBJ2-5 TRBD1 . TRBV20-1 CSARGTGKTQYF TGCAGTGCTAGGGGGACAGGGAAGACCCAGTACTTC
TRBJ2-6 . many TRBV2 CASSPGSGANVLTF TGTGCCAGCAGCCCGGGTTCTGGGGCCAACGTCCTGACTTTC
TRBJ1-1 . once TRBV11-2 CASSLVLVDTEAFF TGTGCCAGCAGCTTAGTGCTGGTGGACACTGAAGCTTTCTTT
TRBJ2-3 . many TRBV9 CASSVSGRDTQYF TGTGCCAGCAGCGTCTCAGGTCGCGATACGCAGTATTTT
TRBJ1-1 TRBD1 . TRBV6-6 CASSLGQVTEAFF TGTGCCAGCAGTTTAGGACAGGTCACTGAAGCTTTCTTT
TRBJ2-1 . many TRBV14 CASQKTGRSYNEQFF TGTGCCAGTCAGAAAACGGGCCGGTCCTACAATGAGCAGTTCTTC
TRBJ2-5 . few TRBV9 CASSVAPGWQEPQYF TGTGCCAGCAGCGTAGCGCCAGGTTGGCAAGAGCCCCAGTACTTC
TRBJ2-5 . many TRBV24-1 CATSDSRTVPETQYF TGTGCCACCAGTGATTCAAGGACAGTTCCAGAGACCCAGTACTTC
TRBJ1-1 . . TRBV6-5 CASSSRGNEAFF TGTGCCAGCAGTTCAAGGGGGAACGAGGCTTTCTTT
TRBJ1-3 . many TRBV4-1 CASSQAARTSGNTIYF TGCGCCAGCAGCCAAGCCGCCCGGACGTCTGGAAACACCATATATTTT
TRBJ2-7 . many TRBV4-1 CASSQAGGFYEQYF TGCGCCAGCAGCCAAGCCGGCGGATTCTACGAGCAGTACTTC
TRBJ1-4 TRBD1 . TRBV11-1 CASRPRTGPRQPFF TGTGCCAGCCGCCCCCGGACAGGGCCGCGGCAACCGTTTTTT
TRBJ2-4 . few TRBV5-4 CASSLAEAKNIQYF TGTGCCAGCAGCTTGGCAGAAGCAAAAAACATTCAGTACTTC
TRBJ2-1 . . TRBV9 CASSVGPDYNEQFF TGTGCCAGCAGCGTAGGGCCCGACTACAATGAGCAGTTCTTC
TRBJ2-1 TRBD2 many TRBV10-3 CAIQVAGVYNEQFF TGTGCCATTCAGGTGGCGGGGGTCTACAATGAGCAGTTCTTC
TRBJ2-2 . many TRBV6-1 CAGRTANTGELFF TGTGCCGGCCGGACAGCGAACACCGGGGAGCTGTTTTTT
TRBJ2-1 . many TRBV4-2 CASSQVRGGLYNEQFF TGTGCCAGCAGCCAAGTTCGTGGGGGCCTATACAATGAGCAGTTCTTC
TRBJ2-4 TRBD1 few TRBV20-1 CSAYRTGMAKNIQYF TGCAGTGCTTACCGGACAGGGATGGCCAAAAACATTCAGTACTTC
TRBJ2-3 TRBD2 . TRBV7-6 CASSAAGGTDTQYF TGTGCCAGCAGCGCAGCGGGGGGCACAGATACGCAGTATTTT
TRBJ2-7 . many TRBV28 CASNRGAWYEQYF TGTGCCAGCAATAGAGGGGCCTGGTACGAGCAGTACTTC
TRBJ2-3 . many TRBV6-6 CATSSMGPSTDTQYF TGTGCCACCAGCAGCATGGGCCCTAGCACAGATACGCAGTATTTT
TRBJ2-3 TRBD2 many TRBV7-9 CASSEPTSKTPRDTQYF TGTGCCAGCAGCGAACCGACTAGCAAGACCCCTAGAGATACGCAGTATTTT
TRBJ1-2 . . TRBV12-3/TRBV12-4 CASNLRGRVYGYAF TGTGCCAGCAATCTCAGGGGACGGGTTTATGGCTACGCCTTC
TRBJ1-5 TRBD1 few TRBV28 CASTGQESGNQPQHF TGTGCCAGCACCGGACAGGAGAGTGGCAATCAGCCCCAGCATTTT
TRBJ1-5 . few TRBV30 CAWSVQSGGFQPQHF TGTGCCTGGAGTGTACAATCGGGAGGGTTTCAGCCCCAGCATTTT
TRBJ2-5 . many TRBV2 CATSGGHQETQYF TGTGCCACCTCAGGTGGGCACCAAGAGACCCAGTACTTC
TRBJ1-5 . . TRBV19 CASSMRWEGQETQHF TGTGCCAGTAGTATGAGGTGGGAAGGCCAAGAGACCCAGCATTTT